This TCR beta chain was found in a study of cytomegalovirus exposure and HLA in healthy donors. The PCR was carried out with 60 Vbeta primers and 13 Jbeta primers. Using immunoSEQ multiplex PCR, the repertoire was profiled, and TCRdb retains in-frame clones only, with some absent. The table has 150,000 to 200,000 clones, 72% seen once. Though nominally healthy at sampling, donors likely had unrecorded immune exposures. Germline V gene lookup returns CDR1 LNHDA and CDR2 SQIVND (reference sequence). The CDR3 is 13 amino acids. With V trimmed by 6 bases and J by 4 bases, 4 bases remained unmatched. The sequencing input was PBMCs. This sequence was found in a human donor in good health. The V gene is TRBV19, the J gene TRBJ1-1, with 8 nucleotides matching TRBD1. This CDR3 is CASSYGQGTEAFF. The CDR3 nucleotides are TGTGCCAGTAGCTATGGACAGGGCACTGAAGCTTTCTTT.